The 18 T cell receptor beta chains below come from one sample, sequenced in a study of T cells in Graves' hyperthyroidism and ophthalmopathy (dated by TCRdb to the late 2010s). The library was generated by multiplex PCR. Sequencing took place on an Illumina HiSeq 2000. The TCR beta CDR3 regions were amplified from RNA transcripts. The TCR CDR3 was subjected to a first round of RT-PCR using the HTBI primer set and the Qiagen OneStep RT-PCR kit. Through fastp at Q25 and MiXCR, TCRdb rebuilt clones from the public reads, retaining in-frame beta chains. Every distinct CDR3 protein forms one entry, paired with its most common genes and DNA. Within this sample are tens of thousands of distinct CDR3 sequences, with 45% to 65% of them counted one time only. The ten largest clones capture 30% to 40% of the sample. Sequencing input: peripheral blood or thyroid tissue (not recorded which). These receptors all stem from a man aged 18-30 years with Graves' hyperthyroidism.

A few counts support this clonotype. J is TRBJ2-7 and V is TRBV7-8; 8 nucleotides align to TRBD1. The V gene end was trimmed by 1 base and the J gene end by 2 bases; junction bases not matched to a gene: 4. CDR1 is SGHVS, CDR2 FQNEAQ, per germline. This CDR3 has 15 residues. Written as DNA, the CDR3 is TGTGCCAGCAGCTTAGGGGGACAGGAAACCTACGAGCAGTACTTC. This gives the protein CASSLGGQETYEQYF.

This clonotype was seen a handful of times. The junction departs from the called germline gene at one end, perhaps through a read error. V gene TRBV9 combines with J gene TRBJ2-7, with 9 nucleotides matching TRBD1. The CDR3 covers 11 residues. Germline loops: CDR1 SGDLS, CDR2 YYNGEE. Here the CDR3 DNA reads TGTGCCAGCAGCGTAGAATCGGGACAGGGCTTC. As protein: CASSVESGQGF.

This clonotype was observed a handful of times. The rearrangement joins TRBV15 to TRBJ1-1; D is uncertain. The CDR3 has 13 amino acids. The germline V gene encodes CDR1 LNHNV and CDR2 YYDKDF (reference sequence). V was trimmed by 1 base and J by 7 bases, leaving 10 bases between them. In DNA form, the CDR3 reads TGTGCCACCAGCAGAGCAAAGTCGGATGAAGCTTTCTTT. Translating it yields CATSRAKSDEAFF.

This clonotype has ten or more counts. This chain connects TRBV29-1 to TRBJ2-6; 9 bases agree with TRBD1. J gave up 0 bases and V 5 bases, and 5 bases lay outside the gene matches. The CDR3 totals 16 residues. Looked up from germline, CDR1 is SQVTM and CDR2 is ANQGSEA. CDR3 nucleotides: TGCAGCGTTCAGGACAGGGGAAGCTCTGGGGCCAACGTCCTGACTTTC. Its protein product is CSVQDRGSSGANVLTF.

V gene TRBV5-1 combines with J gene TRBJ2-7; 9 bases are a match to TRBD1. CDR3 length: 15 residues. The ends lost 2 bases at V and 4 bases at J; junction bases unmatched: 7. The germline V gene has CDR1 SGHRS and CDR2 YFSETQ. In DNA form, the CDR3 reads TGCGCCAGCAGCTTCCCCGGGACAGGGAGGTACGAGCAGTACTTC. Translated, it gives CASSFPGTGRYEQYF.

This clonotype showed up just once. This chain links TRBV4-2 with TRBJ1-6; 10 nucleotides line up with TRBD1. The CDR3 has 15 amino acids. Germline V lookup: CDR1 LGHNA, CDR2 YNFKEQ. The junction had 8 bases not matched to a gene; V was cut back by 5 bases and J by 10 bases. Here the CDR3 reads CASSVSGTGVSPLHF. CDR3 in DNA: TGTGCCAGCAGCGTCTCCGGGACAGGGGTATCACCCCTCCACTTT.

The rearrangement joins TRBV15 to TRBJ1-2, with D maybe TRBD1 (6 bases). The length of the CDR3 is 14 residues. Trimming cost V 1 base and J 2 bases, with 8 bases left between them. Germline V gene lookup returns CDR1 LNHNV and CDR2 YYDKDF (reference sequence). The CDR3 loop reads CATSRGQANYGYTF. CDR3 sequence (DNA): TGTGCCACCAGCAGAGGACAGGCGAACTATGGCTACACCTTC.

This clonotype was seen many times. CDR3 nucleotide sequence: TGTGCCAGCAGTGGACTCGAGCAGTACTTC. Residues: CASSGLEQYF. V and J are TRBV11-2 and TRBJ2-7; tentative D call: TRBD2 (5 bases). V was trimmed by 6 bases and J by 6 bases, leaving 6 bases between them. The germline V gene encodes CDR1 SGHAT and CDR2 FQNNGV. The CDR3 has 10 amino acids.

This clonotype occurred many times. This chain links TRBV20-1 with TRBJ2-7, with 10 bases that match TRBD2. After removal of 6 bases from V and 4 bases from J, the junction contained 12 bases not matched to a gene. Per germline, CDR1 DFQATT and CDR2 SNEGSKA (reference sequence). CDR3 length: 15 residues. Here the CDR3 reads CSAIPFGLAVYEQYF. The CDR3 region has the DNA TGCAGTGCCATCCCCTTCGGACTAGCGGTTTACGAGCAGTACTTC.

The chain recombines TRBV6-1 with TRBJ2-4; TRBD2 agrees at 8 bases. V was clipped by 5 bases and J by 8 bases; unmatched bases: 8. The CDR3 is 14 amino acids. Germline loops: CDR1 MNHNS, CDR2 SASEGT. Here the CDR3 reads CASSPRIGGDIQYF. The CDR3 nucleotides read TGTGCCAGCAGTCCGCGGATCGGGGGGGACATTCAGTACTTC.

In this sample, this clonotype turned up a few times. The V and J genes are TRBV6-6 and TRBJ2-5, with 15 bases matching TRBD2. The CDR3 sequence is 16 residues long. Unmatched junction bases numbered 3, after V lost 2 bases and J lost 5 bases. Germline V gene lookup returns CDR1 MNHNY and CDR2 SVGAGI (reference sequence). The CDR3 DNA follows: TGTGCCAGCAGTTACCCTGGGACTAGCGGGAGGGAGACCCAGTACTTC. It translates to CASSYPGTSGRETQYF.

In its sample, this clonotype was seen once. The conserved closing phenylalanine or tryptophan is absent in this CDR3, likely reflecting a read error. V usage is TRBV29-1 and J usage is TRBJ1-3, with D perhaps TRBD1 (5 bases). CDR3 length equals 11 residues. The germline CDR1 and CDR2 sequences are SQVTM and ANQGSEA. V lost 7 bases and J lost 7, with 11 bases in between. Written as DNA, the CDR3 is TGCAGCGCTACTGGGGGGAACACCATATATCTT. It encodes CSATGGNTIYL.

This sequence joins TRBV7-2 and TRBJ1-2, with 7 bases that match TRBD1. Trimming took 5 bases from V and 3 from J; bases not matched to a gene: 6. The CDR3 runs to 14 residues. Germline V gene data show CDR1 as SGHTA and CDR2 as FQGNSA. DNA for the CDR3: TGTGCCAGCAGCGTGGGACAGCTGCACTATGGCTACACCTTC. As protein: CASSVGQLHYGYTF.

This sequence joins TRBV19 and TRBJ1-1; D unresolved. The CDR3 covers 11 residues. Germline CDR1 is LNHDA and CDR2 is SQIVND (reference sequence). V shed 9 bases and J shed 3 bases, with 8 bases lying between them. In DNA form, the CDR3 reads TGTGCCAGCCAGGAAGACACTGAAGCTTTCTTT. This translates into CASQEDTEAFF.

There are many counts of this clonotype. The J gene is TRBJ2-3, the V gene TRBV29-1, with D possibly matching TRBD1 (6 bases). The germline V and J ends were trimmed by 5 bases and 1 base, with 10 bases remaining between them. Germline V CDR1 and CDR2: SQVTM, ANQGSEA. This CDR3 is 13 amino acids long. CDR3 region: CSVYHRGTDTQYF. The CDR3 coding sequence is TGCAGCGTTTATCACAGGGGCACAGATACGCAGTATTTT.

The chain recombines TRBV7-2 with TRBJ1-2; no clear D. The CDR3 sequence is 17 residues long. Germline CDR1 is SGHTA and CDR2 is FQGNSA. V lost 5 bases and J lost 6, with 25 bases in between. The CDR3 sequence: CASSPGRTYQSEDGYTF. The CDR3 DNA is TGTGCCAGCAGCCCCGGTAGGACTTATCAGAGCGAGGATGGCTACACCTTC. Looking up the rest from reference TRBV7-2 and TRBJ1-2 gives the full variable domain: GAGVSQSPSNKVTEKGKDVELRCDPISGHTALYWYRQSLGQGLEFLIYFQGNSAPDKSGLPSDRFSAERTGGSVSTLTIQRTQQEDSAVYLCASSPGRTYQSEDGYTFGSGTRLTVV.

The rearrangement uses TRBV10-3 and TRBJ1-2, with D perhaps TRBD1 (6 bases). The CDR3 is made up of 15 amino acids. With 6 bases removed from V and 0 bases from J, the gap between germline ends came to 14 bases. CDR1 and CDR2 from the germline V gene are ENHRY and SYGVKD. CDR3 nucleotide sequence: TGTGCCATCAGGGACAGACTTAGAGCTAACTATGGCTACACCTTC. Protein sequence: CAIRDRLRANYGYTF.

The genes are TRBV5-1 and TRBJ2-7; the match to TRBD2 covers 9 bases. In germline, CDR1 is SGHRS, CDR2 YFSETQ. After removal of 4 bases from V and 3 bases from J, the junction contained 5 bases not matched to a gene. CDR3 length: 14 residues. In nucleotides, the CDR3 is TGCGCCAGCAGCCCTCCTAGCGGGGTCTACGAGCAGTACTTC. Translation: CASSPPSGVYEQYF.